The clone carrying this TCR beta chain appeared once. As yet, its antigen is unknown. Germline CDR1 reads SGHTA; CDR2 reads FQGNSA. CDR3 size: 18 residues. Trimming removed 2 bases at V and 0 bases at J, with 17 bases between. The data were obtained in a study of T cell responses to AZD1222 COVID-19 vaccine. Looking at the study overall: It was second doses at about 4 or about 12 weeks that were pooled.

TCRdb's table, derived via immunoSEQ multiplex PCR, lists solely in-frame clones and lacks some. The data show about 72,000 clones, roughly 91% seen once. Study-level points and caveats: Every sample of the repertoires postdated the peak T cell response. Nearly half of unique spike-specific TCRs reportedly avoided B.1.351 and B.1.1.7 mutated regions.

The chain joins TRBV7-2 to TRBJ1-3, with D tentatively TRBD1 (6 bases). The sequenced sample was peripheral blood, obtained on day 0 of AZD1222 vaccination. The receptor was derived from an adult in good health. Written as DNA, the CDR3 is TGTGCCAGCAGCTTAACAGGGCCACCAGCCTCCTCTGGAAACACCATATATTTT. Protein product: CASSLTGPPASSGNTIYF.